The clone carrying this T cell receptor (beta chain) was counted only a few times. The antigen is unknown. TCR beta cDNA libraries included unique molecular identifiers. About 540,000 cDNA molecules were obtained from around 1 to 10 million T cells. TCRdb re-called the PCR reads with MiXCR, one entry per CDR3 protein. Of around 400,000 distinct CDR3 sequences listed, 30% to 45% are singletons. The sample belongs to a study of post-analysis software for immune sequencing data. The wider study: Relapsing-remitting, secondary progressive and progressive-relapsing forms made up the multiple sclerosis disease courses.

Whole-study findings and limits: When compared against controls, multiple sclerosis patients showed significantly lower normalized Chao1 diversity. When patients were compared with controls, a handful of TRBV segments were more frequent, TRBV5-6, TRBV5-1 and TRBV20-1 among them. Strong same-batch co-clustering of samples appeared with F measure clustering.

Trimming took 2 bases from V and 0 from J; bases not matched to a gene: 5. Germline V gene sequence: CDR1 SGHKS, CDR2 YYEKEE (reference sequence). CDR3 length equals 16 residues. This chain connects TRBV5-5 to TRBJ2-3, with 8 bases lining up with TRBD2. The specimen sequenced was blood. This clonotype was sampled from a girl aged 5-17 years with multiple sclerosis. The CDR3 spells CASSLVLAASTDTQYF. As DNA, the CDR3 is TGTGCCAGCAGCTTAGTACTAGCGGCAAGCACAGATACGCAGTATTTT.